Below are 27 T cell receptor beta chains sequenced from a single sample in a study of tumor-infiltrating lymphocytes in glioblastoma multiforme. TCR beta libraries were built from RNA through three nested multiplex PCR rounds using modified ARM-PCR. MiXCR was run by TCRdb on the multiplex PCR reads, yielding one entry per CDR3 protein. This sample yields 25,000 to 35,000 distinct CDR3 sequences, of which 60% to 65% are seen a single time; around 34% belongs to the top ten. What was sequenced was brain tumor tissue. The receptors stem from a male donor with glioblastoma.

Remarks on this clonotype: Because the CDR3 is missing its conserved closing phenylalanine or tryptophan, this is likely a read error. The genes are TRBV29-1 and TRBJ2-1, with 8 nucleotides matching TRBD2. The trim removed 7 bases at V and 0 bases at J, leaving 14 bases unmatched. Germline V gene lookup returns CDR1 SQVTM and CDR2 ANQGSEA. The CDR3 runs 17 residues. The CDR3 DNA follows: TGCAGCGCGTCGTGGGTAGCGGGATTTAACTCCTACAATGAGCAGTTCTCC. Translating it yields CSASWVAGFNSYNEQFS.

About this clonotype itself: The CDR3 does not close with the conserved phenylalanine or tryptophan, likely indicating a read error. This rearrangement joins TRBV5-6 to TRBJ2-5; D ambiguous. Germline CDR1 is SGHDT and CDR2 is YYEEEE. The CDR3 loop spans 14 amino acids. V lost 2 bases to trimming and J lost 5 bases, with 13 bases between them. In nucleotides, the CDR3 is TGTGCCAGCAGCTTTCCTGCGTCCGGGGAGACCCAGTACCTC. Translation gives CASSFPASGETQYL.

In the case of this clonotype: Relative to the germline gene, one junction end is altered; a read error may explain this. The chain couples TRBV20-1 to TRBJ2-1; the match to TRBD2 covers 10 bases. The germline CDR1 and CDR2 sequences are DFQATT and SNEGSKA (reference sequence). This CDR3 comprises 15 residues. CDR3 protein: CSANVRLAGIDEQFF. For the CDR3, the DNA is TGCAGTGCTAATGTCAGACTAGCGGGTATTGATGAACAGTTCTTC.

As for this clonotype: One end of the junction fails to match germline, which may point to a read error. The gene calls are TRBV10-2 and TRBJ1-5; 8 nucleotides agree with TRBD1. Germline CDR1 reads WSHSY; CDR2 reads SAAADI. This CDR3 is built from 15 residues. CDR3 coding DNA: TGCGTCAGCAGACCCTTGGCGACAGGGGATCGGCCCCAGCACTTT. This gives the protein CVSRPLATGDRPQHF.

In its sample, this clonotype was seen once. V usage is TRBV6-1 and J usage is TRBJ2-1, with TRBD2 matching 7 bases. V shed 3 bases, J shed 3 bases, and the junction held 2 bases outside the gene matches. This CDR3 has 14 amino acids. CDR1 is MNHNS, CDR2 SASEGT, per germline. CDR3 sequence: CASSDASGYNEQFF. In nucleotides, the CDR3 is TGTGCCAGCAGTGACGCTAGCGGCTACAATGAGCAGTTCTTC.

The V call is TRBV18, the J call TRBJ1-1; tentative D call: TRBD1 (6 bases). In germline, CDR1 is KGHSH, CDR2 LQKENI. The CDR3 is 15 amino acids. The V end was cut by 2 bases, the J end by 1 base, with 11 bases between. CDR3 DNA sequence: TGTGCCAGCTCACCAATCGGGGGGGCGAACACTGAAGCTTTCTTT. Encoded protein: CASSPIGGANTEAFF.

The chain couples TRBV6-6 to TRBJ2-5; TRBD1 matches at 9 bases. This CDR3 contains 16 residues. Germline V CDR1 and CDR2: MNHNY, SVGAGI (reference sequence). V was pared by 7 bases and J by 3 bases, with 12 bases of the junction left unmatched. This CDR3 is CASTYGIDRGEETQYF. DNA of the CDR3: TGTGCCAGCACCTACGGTATTGACAGGGGGGAAGAGACCCAGTACTTC.

The table lists this clonotype with a few counts. One base away lies a much larger clone, so this may be a sequencing read error. The conserved final phenylalanine or tryptophan is absent from the CDR3, which likely points to a read error. The chain employs TRBV10-3 and TRBJ2-7; no definite D call. The length of the CDR3 is 14 residues. Germline assignment: CDR1 ENHRY and CDR2 SYGVKD. The germline V and J ends were trimmed by 4 bases and 2 bases, with 12 bases remaining between them. The CDR3 coding sequence is TGTGCCATCAGTGGTACCGGCGGCCCCTACGAGCAGTACCTC. It encodes CAISGTGGPYEQYL.

This chain connects TRBV7-3 to TRBJ2-3; 9 bases match TRBD2. The CDR3 is 14 amino acids. V was clipped by 6 bases and J by 2 bases; unmatched bases: 3. CDR1 SGHTA and CDR2 FQGTGA come from the germline V gene. The CDR3 bases are TGTGCCAGCAGTCGCGGGGGGGTCACAGATACGCAGTATTTT. Protein sequence: CASSRGGVTDTQYF.

The chain couples TRBV20-1 to TRBJ2-7, with a tentative D call TRBD2 (6 bases). Germline CDR1 reads DFQATT; CDR2 reads SNEGSKA (reference sequence). Trimming took 1 base from V and 3 from J, leaving 25 bases between them. CDR3 length: 18 amino acids. The CDR3: CSARALIGVASELYEQYF. DNA of the CDR3: TGCAGTGCTAGAGCCCTCATCGGGGTGGCTAGCGAACTCTACGAGCAGTACTTC.

This clonotype was observed many times. The chain is built from TRBV4-2 and TRBJ2-7, with 8 bases fitting TRBD1. The CDR3 sequence is 14 residues long. Germline values: CDR1 LGHNA, CDR2 YNFKEQ. With 3 bases clipped from V and 3 bases from J, the junction kept 4 bases outside the gene matches. The CDR3 here is CASSQGRGHYEQYF. CDR3 coding DNA: TGTGCCAGCAGCCAGGGCAGGGGGCACTACGAGCAGTACTTC.

At least ten counts were recorded for this clonotype. The gene calls are TRBV5-1 and TRBJ2-7; TRBD2 matches 7 bases. The germline CDR1 and CDR2 sequences are SGHRS and YFSETQ. The CDR3 runs 14 residues. V gave up 4 bases and J gave up 1 base; unmatched junction bases: 5. The CDR3 spells CASSMTSTSYEQYF. The CDR3 coding sequence is TGCGCCAGCAGCATGACTAGCACATCCTACGAGCAGTACTTC. The whole variable domain, remainder taken from reference TRBV5-1 and TRBJ2-7, is KAGVTQTPRYLIKTRGQQVTLSCSPISGHRSVSWYQQTPGQGLQFLFEYFSETQRNKGNFPGRFSGRQFSNSRSEMNVSTLELGDSALYLCASSMTSTSYEQYFGPGTRLTVT.

Comment on this clonotype: It is likely a read error, because the conserved phenylalanine at the end of the CDR3 is missing. The rearrangement joins TRBV20-1 to TRBJ2-3; 7 positions agree with TRBD1. The CDR3 is 18 residues long. Germline CDR1 reads DFQATT; CDR2 reads SNEGSKA (reference sequence). CDR3 sequence (DNA): TGCAGCGCTAGTAAGGGGTCATGGGCAGGGGGAGACGCAGATACGCAGTATTAT. Residues: CSASKGSWAGGDADTQYY.

This clonotype was seen a single time. This may stem from a read error, because a much larger clone lies one nucleotide away. V gene TRBV5-1 combines with J gene TRBJ2-7, with 14 bases aligning to TRBD2. After removal of 6 bases from V and 4 bases from J, the junction contained 9 bases not matched to a gene. This CDR3 comprises 16 residues. CDR1 is SGHRS and CDR2 is YFSETQ in the germline V gene. The DNA for the CDR3 is TGCGCCAGCAACACGGGACTAGCGGGAGTGTTGTACGAGCAGTACTTC. This translates into CASNTGLAGVLYEQYF.

This clonotype has just one count. Germline is not matched at one junction end, which may reflect a read error. The J gene is TRBJ1-1, the V gene TRBV20-1; TRBD1 might be the D (5 bases). Germline lookup yields CDR1 DFQATT and CDR2 SNEGSKA (reference sequence). CDR3 length: 13 amino acids. The CDR3 reads CNAREGIWTGAFF. DNA for the CDR3: TGCAATGCTAGAGAGGGGATTTGGACTGGAGCTTTCTTT.

This clonotype was found a few times. The chain recombines TRBV12-3 or TRBV12-4 with TRBJ2-3; maybe TRBD2 (6 bases). The CDR3 is 11 residues long. V gave up 10 bases and J gave up 8 bases, with 13 bases separating them. CDR3 sequence reads: CANIVGGTQYF. CDR3 coding DNA: TGTGCCAACATAGTGGGGGGTACGCAGTATTTT.

The rearrangement uses TRBV7-9 and TRBJ2-1, with 7 bases that match TRBD2. Germline-derived CDR1 and CDR2 are SEHNR and FQNEAQ (reference sequence). Germline trimming cut 5 bases from V and 6 bases from J; bases unmatched to any gene: 10. The length of the CDR3 is 15 residues. CDR3 coding DNA: TGTGCCAGCAGCGATGTTGAAAGCGGGGCCAATGAGCAGTTCTTC. This sequence encodes CASSDVESGANEQFF.

The chain carries TRBV11-1 and TRBJ2-3; 8 bases line up with TRBD1. Germline V lookup: CDR1 SGHAT, CDR2 FQDESV (reference sequence). V was clipped by 3 bases and J by 3 bases; unmatched bases: 8. This CDR3 is built from 16 residues. For the CDR3, the DNA is TGTGCCAGCAGCTTGGGCCGGGACAGGATTACAGATACGCAGTATTTT. Translated, it gives CASSLGRDRITDTQYF. Full variable domain (missing parts from reference TRBV11-1 and TRBJ2-3): EAEVAQSPRYKITEKSQAVAFWCDPISGHATLYWYRQILGQGPELLVQFQDESVVDDSQLPKDRFSAERLKGVDSTLKIQPAELGDSAMYLCASSLGRDRITDTQYFGPGTRLTVL.

CDR3 in amino acids: CSARGSGGAGPQHF. In DNA, the CDR3 is TGCAGTGCTAGAGGGTCAGGGGGCGCGGGGCCCCAGCATTTT. The J gene is TRBJ1-5, the V gene TRBV20-1, with 8 bases that match TRBD1. The ends lost 1 base at V and 9 bases at J; junction bases unmatched: 8. The CDR3 is 14 residues long. CDR1 and CDR2 from the germline V gene are DFQATT and SNEGSKA (reference sequence).

By its share, this clonotype is medium-sized. This sequence joins TRBV29-1 and TRBJ2-1, with D possibly matching TRBD2 (5 bases). The V end lost 1 base, the J end lost 0 bases, and 13 bases lay between the germline ends. The CDR3 runs 16 residues. Germline V CDR1 and CDR2: SQVTM, ANQGSEA. The CDR3 here is CSVEVLVKGSYNEQFF. The CDR3 DNA follows: TGCAGCGTTGAAGTACTAGTCAAGGGCTCCTACAATGAGCAGTTCTTC.

Notes on this clonotype: A much larger clone lies one base from this, so it may be a read error. This chain uses TRBV7-8 with TRBJ2-7; D is uncertain. This CDR3 is built from 15 residues. V lost 1 base and J lost 1, with 11 bases in between. Germline V gene data show CDR1 as SGHVS and CDR2 as FQNEAQ. The DNA of the CDR3 is TGTGCCAGCAGCTTAGTGAAGGGAATGTCCTACGAGCAGTACTTC. This codes for CASSLVKGMSYEQYF.

About this clonotype: A read error may account for a junction end that differs from germline. This chain joins TRBV6-1 and TRBJ2-6, with D tentatively TRBD1 (5 bases). Germline V gives CDR1 MNHNS, CDR2 SASEGT. This CDR3 comprises 15 residues. Here the CDR3 DNA reads TGTGCCAGCAGTGAAGGCAGCTCTGGGGCCAACGTCCCGACTTTC. This encodes CASSEGSSGANVPTF.

This clonotype showed up just a few times. The chain recombines TRBV11-2 with TRBJ2-7; possible D gene TRBD1, 5 bases. The germline gives CDR1 SGHAT, CDR2 FQNNGV. This CDR3 has 15 residues. Trimming removed 5 bases at V and 4 bases at J, with 18 bases between. The CDR3 sequence: CASSQDAGLRYEQYF. Written as DNA, the CDR3 is TGTGCCAGCAGCCAAGATGCAGGGCTTCGGTACGAGCAGTACTTC. The full variable domain, in which reference TRBV11-2 and TRBJ2-7 provide the parts outside the CDR3, is EAGVAQSPRYKIIEKRQSVAFWCNPISGHATLYWYQQILGQGPKLLIQFQNNGVVDDSQLPKDRFSAERLKGVDSTLKIQPAKLEDSAVYLCASSQDAGLRYEQYFGPGTRLTVT.

The chain recombines TRBV29-1 with TRBJ2-5, with D tentatively TRBD1 (7 bases). CDR3 length: 14 residues. CDR1 SQVTM and CDR2 ANQGSEA come from the germline V gene. V was shortened by 4 bases and J by 4 bases, with 16 bases between the two germline ends. CDR3 bases: TGCAGCGTTGCCCAGGGGGGCGGTGGAGAGACCCAGTACTTC. Its protein product is CSVAQGGGGETQYF.

J is TRBJ2-3 and V is TRBV7-9; TRBD1 agrees at 7 bases. Germline V lookup: CDR1 SEHNR, CDR2 FQNEAQ (reference sequence). J gave up 1 base and V 5 bases, and 3 bases lay outside the gene matches. This CDR3 spans 14 amino acids. CDR3 nucleotide sequence: TGTGCCAGCAGCGACGACAGGGGCACAGATACGCAGTATTTT. Translation gives CASSDDRGTDTQYF.

By share, this clonotype ranks as large. This sequence joins TRBV6-2 or TRBV6-3 and TRBJ2-1, with D perhaps matching TRBD2 (5 bases). CDR3 length: 13 residues. Germline CDR1 reads MNHEY; CDR2 reads SVGEGT. Trimming cost V 2 bases and J 8 bases, with 10 bases left between them. CDR3 sequence: CASSYERVHEQFF. The CDR3 nucleotides read TGTGCCAGCAGTTACGAGAGGGTCCATGAGCAGTTCTTC.

With regard to this clonotype: One junction end does not reproduce the germline sequence, and a read error may be involved. The V call is TRBV20-1, the J call TRBJ2-3, with D perhaps TRBD1 (5 bases). The CDR3 sequence is 11 residues long. Germline CDR1 is DFQATT and CDR2 is SNEGSKA (reference sequence). The CDR3 DNA follows: TGCTGTGCTAGGACACTGGATACGCAGTATTTT. Amino acid sequence: CCARTLDTQYF.